These 13 T cell receptor beta chains came from one sample sequenced in a study of blood T cell repertoires in COVID-19. Some clones are missing from TCRdb's copy, which holds only in-frame ones; the method was immunoSEQ multiplex PCR. The sample gives roughly 250,000 clones, approximately 79% of which show up once; about 4% is in the top ten. Sequences were obtained from peripheral blood. Every receptor here comes from a woman aged 40 to 49 with active or convalescent COVID-19.

V usage is TRBV5-1 and J usage is TRBJ2-3; 10 nucleotides align to TRBD1. There are 15 residues in the CDR3. The V segment lost 7 bases and the J segment 4 bases; nucleotides outside the gene matches: 9. Germline V lookup: CDR1 SGHRS, CDR2 YFSETQ. In nucleotides, the CDR3 is TGCGCCAGCGCCCGGTGGACAGGGGGAGCAGATACGCAGTATTTT. Its translation is CASARWTGGADTQYF.

The rearrangement joins TRBV7-3 to TRBJ2-7, with 9 bases lining up with TRBD2. The junction had 9 bases not matched to a gene; V was cut back by 2 bases and J by 7 bases. This CDR3 spans 15 amino acids. The germline gives CDR1 SGHTA, CDR2 FQGTGA. This chain's CDR3 is CASSLGGTSLGEQYF. Written as DNA, the CDR3 is TGTGCCAGCAGCTTAGGCGGGACTAGCCTGGGAGAGCAGTACTTC.

The J gene is TRBJ1-1, the V gene TRBV2; no reliable D call. Deletions cut 4 bases from V and 7 bases from J, with 10 bases between. The germline gives CDR1 SNHLY, CDR2 FYNNEI. There are 12 residues in the CDR3. CDR3 sequence: CASSGAFGEAFF. The CDR3 DNA sequence: TGTGCCAGCAGTGGGGCCTTCGGTGAAGCTTTCTTT.

The chain uses TRBV10-2 and TRBJ2-3, with D hard to call. Germline CDR1 and CDR2: WSHSY and SAAADI. V lost 2 bases, J lost 4 bases, and 4 bases lay in between. The length of the CDR3 is 12 residues. The CDR3 DNA reads as TGCGCCAGCAGTGAGGGAGCAGATACGCAGTATTTT. Amino acid sequence: CASSEGADTQYF.

This rearrangement joins TRBV29-1 to TRBJ2-7; D remains unclear. The CDR3 is 10 residues long. The germline V and J ends were trimmed by 4 bases and 4 bases, with 5 bases remaining between them. Germline CDR1 reads SQVTM; CDR2 reads ANQGSEA. The CDR3: CSVVLYEQYF. CDR3 bases: TGCAGCGTTGTCTTATACGAGCAGTACTTC.

V and J are TRBV6-5 and TRBJ1-1; no definite D call. The germline V gene has CDR1 MNHEY and CDR2 SVGAGI. V gave up 0 bases and J gave up 5 bases, with 10 bases separating them. The CDR3 spans 14 residues. CDR3 amino acids: CASSYSAESTEAFF. Written as DNA, the CDR3 is TGTGCCAGCAGTTACTCGGCAGAAAGTACTGAAGCTTTCTTT.

The chain has TRBV10-2 and TRBJ1-4; TRBD1 matches 7 bases. Per germline, CDR1 WSHSY and CDR2 SAAADI. This CDR3 comprises 15 residues. V dropped 3 bases and J dropped 8; count of bases not matched to a gene: 9. The CDR3 DNA reads as TGCGCCAGCAGTGACGCCGAGACAGGGTTCGAAAAACTGTTTTTT. It encodes CASSDAETGFEKLFF.

The gene calls are TRBV5-5 and TRBJ1-3; D not resolved. Germline assignment: CDR1 SGHKS and CDR2 YYEKEE (reference sequence). The CDR3 contains 17 residues. Trimming took off 4 bases at V and 0 bases at J, with 17 bases between the two ends. CDR3 residues: CASSPKVLDFSGNTIYF. The CDR3, as DNA: TGTGCCAGCAGCCCGAAAGTCCTAGATTTCTCTGGAAACACCATATATTTT.

The chain recombines TRBV13 with TRBJ2-7; D is unclear. This CDR3 has 14 residues. Germline V gives CDR1 PRHDT, CDR2 FYEKMQ (reference sequence). V was cut by 2 bases and J by 3 bases, with 11 bases left in between. The CDR3 nucleotides are TGTGCCAGCAGCTTAAACAGTCTCCTCTACGAGCAGTACTTC. Translation: CASSLNSLLYEQYF.

The J gene is TRBJ1-2, the V gene TRBV29-1, with a tentative D call TRBD1 (6 bases). Looked up from germline, CDR1 is SQVTM and CDR2 is ANQGSEA. The CDR3 is made up of 12 amino acids. Trimming pared 7 bases from V and 6 bases from J, leaving 15 bases between. The DNA for the CDR3 is TGCAGCGCCAGGGCAGGGGACCATGGCTACACCTTC. It is translated as CSARAGDHGYTF.

V is TRBV4-1 and J is TRBJ1-1; TRBD1 matches at 10 bases. The CDR3 has 17 residues. CDR1 is MGHRA, CDR2 YSYEKL, per germline. J lost 3 bases, V lost 1 base, and 8 bases had no gene match. DNA for the CDR3: TGCGCCAGCAGCCAAGGGACAGGGGGACTATTCGACACTGAAGCTTTCTTT. Protein sequence: CASSQGTGGLFDTEAFF.

The V call is TRBV11-3, the J call TRBJ1-1; D may be TRBD1 (6 bases). Germline V CDR1 and CDR2: SGHNT, YENEEA. The CDR3 extends over 17 amino acids. V lost 5 bases and J 4 bases, leaving 23 bases between the germline ends. CDR3 sequence: CASSPLMQGRGGTEAFF. CDR3 DNA: TGTGCCAGCAGCCCCCTCATGCAGGGGAGGGGGGGCACTGAAGCTTTCTTT.

This clone was seen a few times. The V and J genes are TRBV29-1 and TRBJ2-3; 9 bases are shared with TRBD2. Germline trimming cut 3 bases from V and 4 bases from J; bases unmatched to any gene: 5. The CDR3 consists of 14 residues. Germline CDR1 SQVTM, CDR2 ANQGSEA. The CDR3 region has the DNA TGCAGCGTTGACGGAGCGGGGGGTGCAGATACGCAGTATTTT. Translation gives CSVDGAGGADTQYF.